One sample yielded the 17 T cell receptor beta chains listed below, sequenced in a study of cytomegalovirus exposure and HLA in healthy donors. Amplification used 60 Vbeta primers and 13 Jbeta primers. This table comes from immunoSEQ multiplex PCR, and its TCRdb copy is limited to in-frame clones, with some not included. The sample has around 210,000 clones, roughly 80% seen once. The sequencing sample was made of PBMCs. These receptors originate from a man aged 50 to 59 in good health and CMV-seronegative.

The chain recombines TRBV9 with TRBJ2-7; D is unclear. The CDR3 totals 15 residues. The V and J ends lost 0 bases and 0 bases respectively, with 10 bases between them. The germline V gene encodes CDR1 SGDLS and CDR2 YYNGEE. For the CDR3, the DNA is TGTGCCAGCAGCGTAGCTGGCCTTGACTCCTACGAGCAGTACTTC. Translation: CASSVAGLDSYEQYF.

The V call is TRBV5-1, the J call TRBJ2-7; 7 nucleotides agree with TRBD1. Trimming cost V 3 bases and J 0 bases; bases outside gene matches: 3. There are 14 residues in the CDR3. CDR1 is SGHRS, CDR2 YFSETQ, per germline. The DNA of the CDR3 is TGCGCCAGCAGCTCGACAGGGACCTCCTACGAGCAGTACTTC. Protein sequence: CASSSTGTSYEQYF.

The chain joins TRBV4-1 to TRBJ1-6; no reliable D call. V lost 4 bases, J lost 7 bases, and 8 bases lay in between. The germline gives CDR1 MGHRA, CDR2 YSYEKL. CDR3 length: 13 amino acids. The CDR3 loop reads CASSPFSNSPLHF. Written as DNA, the CDR3 is TGCGCCAGCAGCCCCTTTAGCAATTCACCCCTCCACTTT.

The V gene is TRBV5-1, the J gene TRBJ2-5; TRBD2 might be the D (6 bases). Trimming pared 4 bases from V and 2 bases from J, leaving 12 bases between. Germline CDR1 SGHRS, CDR2 YFSETQ. The CDR3 sequence is 14 residues long. CDR3 coding DNA: TGCGCCAGCAGCCACGGCGGGGTTCAAGAGACCCAGTACTTC. The encoded protein is CASSHGGVQETQYF.

V gene TRBV28 combines with J gene TRBJ1-2, with D possibly TRBD1 on 5 matching bases. Trimming took off 2 bases at V and 4 bases at J, with 11 bases between the two ends. The germline V gene has CDR1 MDHEN and CDR2 SYDVKM. This CDR3 has 14 residues. CDR3 bases: TGTGCCAGCAGTTTACGCAGGGAAAGCTATGGCTACACCTTC. This translates into CASSLRRESYGYTF.

This clone was found a few times. The chain employs TRBV5-6 and TRBJ2-1; 9 nucleotides agree with TRBD2. V lost 4 bases to trimming and J lost 6 bases; unmatched junction nucleotides: 5. The CDR3 totals 14 residues. Germline V gene lookup returns CDR1 SGHDT and CDR2 YYEEEE. CDR3 sequence (DNA): TGTGCCAGCAGCGGGACTAGCACAGCCAATGAGCAGTTCTTC. Its protein product is CASSGTSTANEQFF.

The chain has TRBV30 and TRBJ2-7; D is uncertain. The CDR3 runs 12 residues. From germline, CDR1 is GTSNPN and CDR2 SVGIG (reference sequence). Trimming removed 4 bases from V and 6 bases from J, with 13 bases in between. The CDR3 nucleotides are TGTGCCTGGACAGGTCCTAATGTCGAGCAGTACTTC. Amino acid sequence: CAWTGPNVEQYF.

This rearrangement joins TRBV5-6 to TRBJ2-7; D not resolved. This CDR3 has 13 amino acids. CDR1 and CDR2 (germline): SGHDT, YYEEEE. Trimming cost V 2 bases and J 2 bases, with 8 bases left between them. CDR3 residues: CASSFGRTYEQYF. In nucleotides, the CDR3 is TGTGCCAGCAGCTTTGGCAGAACCTACGAGCAGTACTTC.

CDR3 protein: CASSLTAAGELFF. Written as DNA, the CDR3 is TGTGCCAGCAGCCTTACTGCCGCCGGGGAGCTGTTTTTT. The chain links TRBV7-3 to TRBJ2-2; D remains unclear. Germline CDR1 SGHTA, CDR2 FQGTGA. V lost 5 bases, J lost 6 bases, and 10 bases lay in between. There are 13 residues in the CDR3.

This chain links TRBV28 with TRBJ2-3; 7 bases map to TRBD2. The CDR3 has 15 residues. The V gene end was trimmed by 8 bases and the J gene end by 4 bases; junction bases not matched to a gene: 12. Germline V lookup: CDR1 MDHEN, CDR2 SYDVKM. CDR3 sequence: CASLGTTPGADTQYF. The CDR3 bases are TGTGCCAGCCTAGGGACTACCCCAGGCGCAGATACGCAGTATTTT.

The CDR3 DNA reads as TGCGCCAGCACTCCCAGTGGCCATTCTAGCACAGATACGCAGTATTTT. Translation gives CASTPSGHSSTDTQYF. The rearrangement uses TRBV4-1 and TRBJ2-3; D ambiguous. CDR3 size: 16 residues. From germline, CDR1 is MGHRA and CDR2 YSYEKL. Trimming stripped 7 bases from V and 0 bases from J, with 17 bases between.

The rearrangement links TRBV20-1 to TRBJ2-4; 11 bases are a match to TRBD2. After removal of 5 bases from V and 15 bases from J, the junction contained 6 bases not matched to a gene. Germline loops: CDR1 DFQATT, CDR2 SNEGSKA (reference sequence). CDR3 length: 11 residues. This CDR3 is CSAGTSGRLYF. CDR3 coding DNA: TGCAGTGCTGGGACTAGCGGACGGTTGTACTTC.

This clone showed up just a few times. The rearrangement links TRBV14 to TRBJ2-7, with 7 bases fitting TRBD1. J lost 3 bases, V lost 3 bases, and 2 bases had no gene match. The germline V gene has CDR1 SGHDN and CDR2 FVKESK. This CDR3 has 13 residues. The DNA for the CDR3 is TGTGCCAGCAGCCACGGGACAGTCTACGAGCAGTACTTC. Its protein product is CASSHGTVYEQYF. Using reference TRBV14 and TRBJ2-7 for the parts outside the CDR3, the full variable domain is EAGVTQFPSHSVIEKGQTVTLRCDPISGHDNLYWYRRVMGKEIKFLLHFVKESKQDESGMPNNRFLAERTGGTYSTLKVQPAELEDSGVYFCASSHGTVYEQYFGPGTRLTVT.

The chain couples TRBV4-1 to TRBJ2-1; TRBD2 matches 7 bases. This CDR3 is built from 17 residues. Trimming removed 1 base from V and 2 bases from J; junction bases left unmatched: 8. The germline V gene has CDR1 MGHRA and CDR2 YSYEKL. The CDR3 nucleotides are TGCGCCAGCAGCCAAGGGGGGGGGATCGGACCCTACAATGAGCAGTTCTTC. It translates to CASSQGGGIGPYNEQFF.

CDR3 sequence reads: CASSLRGTGSEKLFF. CDR3 DNA: TGCGCCAGCAGCTTAAGGGGGACAGGGAGTGAAAAACTGTTTTTT. The chain has TRBV5-1 and TRBJ1-4; 9 nucleotides align to TRBD1. Per germline, CDR1 SGHRS and CDR2 YFSETQ. V was pared by 2 bases and J by 7 bases, with 6 bases of the junction left unmatched. The CDR3 has 15 amino acids. Full variable domain (remainder filled in from reference TRBV5-1 and TRBJ1-4): KAGVTQTPRYLIKTRGQQVTLSCSPISGHRSVSWYQQTPGQGLQFLFEYFSETQRNKGNFPGRFSGRQFSNSRSEMNVSTLELGDSALYLCASSLRGTGSEKLFFGSGTQLSVL.

V and J are TRBV7-3 and TRBJ2-7, with 8 bases that match TRBD2. The germline V gene encodes CDR1 SGHTA and CDR2 FQGTGA. V trimming: 4 bases; J trimming: 6 bases; junction bases outside the gene matches: 11. This CDR3 contains 15 residues. This chain's CDR3 is CASSSSLGRDGEQYF. The CDR3 coding sequence is TGTGCCAGCAGCTCCTCCCTCGGGAGGGATGGCGAGCAGTACTTC.

The sample holds a few counts of this clone. The rearrangement uses TRBV27 and TRBJ2-3; TRBD2 might be the D (6 bases). V was trimmed by 0 bases and J by 6 bases, leaving 13 bases between them. The germline V gene encodes CDR1 MNHEY and CDR2 SMNVEV (reference sequence). This CDR3 spans 15 amino acids. As DNA, the CDR3 is TGTGCCAGCAGTTTATCACCGGGACTGTTCGATACGCAGTATTTT. It encodes CASSLSPGLFDTQYF.